Below, one TCR beta chain is given with its context. No cognate antigen has been identified for it. No base quality information exists; no much larger clone differs at one position. These data are taken from a study of T cells in Graves' hyperthyroidism and ophthalmopathy (dated by TCRdb to about 2019). Describing the broader study: Peripheral blood was sampled at the time of initial diagnosis, prior to any treatment. TCR V-J signatures able to tell the groups apart were searched for in a discovery cohort of 100 patients, of whom under 45 had Graves' ophthalmopathy and roughly 58 had stable Graves' hyperthyroidism. Prospective prediction of ophthalmopathy was tested in an independent validation cohort of approximately 18 hyperthyroidism patients and 15 to 17 patients who later progressed to ophthalmopathy. The roughly 100 discovery patients were divided at random into training and test sets in a 7:3 ratio. In addition, the study compared T-cell repertoires in thyroid tissue and in blood from several Graves' hyperthyroidism patients. After blood sampling, hyperthyroidism patients were treated with methimazole at a starting dose of 30 mg daily, and ophthalmopathy patients were treated with high-dose intravenous methylprednisolone. TCR Vbeta CDR3 sequencing of roughly 140 peripheral blood samples (more than 40 ophthalmopathy, roughly 72 hyperthyroidism and approximately 17 progressor patients) is reported in the paper. General conclusions and limits of the study: Most expanded thyroid clonotypes (frequency above 0.001) were also detected in blood, suggesting blood repertoires may reflect thyroid immune responses. Sample size was not statistically predetermined, and investigators were not blinded to group allocation. A model built on a 13 V-J signature distinguished ophthalmopathy from stable hyperthyroidism, reaching 85% to 90% sensitivity and about 81% specificity in cross-validation and 80%/75% in testing. During validation, the model predicted progression to ophthalmopathy a median of approximately 6.5 months ahead of onset, with almost 71% sensitivity and around 72% specificity.

CDR1 and CDR2 (MNHEY, SMNVEV) derive from the germline V gene (reference sequence). V is pruned by 6 bases and J by 5 bases, leaving 2 bases of the junction without a gene match. The CDR3 holds 13 amino acids from the cysteine to the phenylalanine. This entry keeps only the CDR3 DNA: 39 bases, framed from base 1. The TCR beta CDR3 regions were amplified from the RNA transcripts. The TCR CDR3 was subjected to a first round of RT-PCR using the HTBI primer set and the Qiagen OneStep RT-PCR kit. Libraries were constructed in a second round of multiplex PCR, after which size selection and purification were performed. Libraries were sequenced paired-end with 100 bp reads on an Illumina HiSeq2000. As for how the authors treated the data: Raw data were processed with SOAPnuke, discarding reads with adapters, uncalled bases, mean Phred below 15, or no exact constant-primer or identifier match. High-quality paired reads were merged using COPE v1.2.5, and each unique nucleotide sequence was defined as a clonotype. Clonotypes were aligned to IMGT TRBV, TRBD and TRBJ reference segments using MiTCR v1.1. The analysis was restricted to V-J combinations with a frequency above 0.0001, which together covered roughly 99% of the repertoires. A TCS score was defined as the ratio of F50 (clonal expansion) to E x V (chaos), with BLOSUM62-based TCRdist applied between CDR3 peptides within each V-J. Welch's t-statistics and random forest reduced around 520 V-J features to about 12, which were used in a naive Bayes classifier (R e1071). The public reads were reanalyzed by TCRdb: fastp trimming at Q25, MiXCR alignment, in-frame beta chains only. Each CDR3 protein appears once, grouped with its most common genes and DNA. Clone size and V and J calls follow TCRdb, not the original study. This sample is represented by 540,000 or so distinct CDR3 sequences; approximately 14% of them were singletons. Around 7.3% of the sample lies in the top ten.

A patient counted as having stable Graves' hyperthyroidism if no progression to ophthalmopathy occurred over 18 months of follow-up. Hyperthyroidism patients were newly diagnosed, with disease duration under 2 months, and aged 18 to 65 years. The study excluded patients with uncontrolled infections, other autoimmune diseases, pregnancy or lactation. Clinical symptoms, serum thyroxine and TRAb, thyroid ultrasound, and orbital computed tomography formed the basis for the diagnoses. PBMCs were isolated from 7.5 to 10 ml of fresh peripheral blood by Ficoll-Paque density gradient centrifugation. Trizol reagent was used to extract total RNA, and RNA quality was then checked on an Agilent 2100 Bioanalyzer.

Sequenced input: blood. The chain couples TRBV27 to TRBJ2-4, with TRBD1 identical over 9 junction bases. This sequence was found in a woman under 40 with Graves' hyperthyroidism. The CDR3 protein: CASSRTGENIQYF. The nucleotides read TGTGCCAGCAGCAGGACAGGGGAAAACATTCAGTACTTC.